These 17 T cell receptor beta chains originate from one sample sequenced in a study of cytomegalovirus exposure and HLA in healthy donors. The PCR ran on 60 Vbeta and 13 Jbeta primers. The data were produced by immunoSEQ multiplex PCR, yet TCRdb's version contains in-frame clones alone and is incomplete. The profile shows under 200,000 clones, 82% of them singletons. The sample taken for sequencing was PBMCs. These receptors all stem from a girl aged 2 to 10 in good health and CMV-seropositive.

The gene calls are TRBV5-1 and TRBJ2-2, with D possibly TRBD1 on 5 matching bases. CDR1 is SGHRS, CDR2 YFSETQ, per germline. With 0 bases removed from V and 3 bases from J, the gap between germline ends came to 9 bases. The CDR3 runs to 15 residues. The CDR3 loop reads CASSLARQYTGELFF. As DNA, the CDR3 is TGCGCCAGCAGCTTGGCTAGACAGTACACCGGGGAGCTGTTTTTT. Full variable domain (rest looked up from reference TRBV5-1 and TRBJ2-2): KAGVTQTPRYLIKTRGQQVTLSCSPISGHRSVSWYQQTPGQGLQFLFEYFSETQRNKGNFPGRFSGRQFSNSRSEMNVSTLELGDSALYLCASSLARQYTGELFFGEGSRLTVL.

The chain is built from TRBV5-4 and TRBJ2-1; TRBD2 matches 13 bases. In germline, CDR1 is SGHNT, CDR2 YYREEE (reference sequence). CDR3 length: 17 residues. Unmatched junction bases numbered 11, after V lost 4 bases and J lost 7 bases. The CDR3 protein is CASSHVGTSGMRNEQFF. The CDR3 DNA is TGTGCCAGCAGCCACGTGGGGACTAGCGGGATGAGGAATGAGCAGTTCTTC.

The chain couples TRBV5-1 to TRBJ1-1; D unclear. The CDR3 consists of 13 residues. CDR1 and CDR2 from the germline V gene are SGHRS and YFSETQ. Trimming removed 4 bases from V and 1 base from J, with 8 bases in between. Here the CDR3 reads CASSPTWNTEAFF. DNA for the CDR3: TGCGCCAGCAGCCCCACATGGAACACTGAAGCTTTCTTT.

This clone has more than one count but fewer than ten. This chain joins TRBV5-4 and TRBJ2-6; no definite D call. This CDR3 contains 16 residues. The V gene lost 0 bases and the J gene lost 0 bases, with 7 bases spanning the gap. Germline V lookup: CDR1 SGHNT, CDR2 YYREEE (reference sequence). The DNA for the CDR3 is TGTGCCAGCAGCTTGGGACATCACTCTGGGGCCAACGTCCTGACTTTC. Amino acids: CASSLGHHSGANVLTF.

V and J are TRBV6-5 and TRBJ1-1, with D maybe TRBD1 (6 bases). The germline V gene has CDR1 MNHEY and CDR2 SVGAGI. This CDR3 has 15 amino acids. With 0 bases removed from V and 4 bases from J, the gap between germline ends came to 12 bases. CDR3 sequence: CASSYSTGPPTEAFF. CDR3 sequence (DNA): TGTGCCAGCAGTTACTCTACAGGGCCCCCCACTGAAGCTTTCTTT.

The gene calls are TRBV4-2 and TRBJ2-5; TRBD1 agrees at 7 bases. Trimming took 5 bases from V and 5 from J; bases not matched to a gene: 8. The CDR3 consists of 14 residues. Germline V lookup: CDR1 LGHNA, CDR2 YNFKEQ. The CDR3 is CASSDNRGGETQYF. In DNA, the CDR3 is TGTGCCAGCAGCGACAACAGGGGCGGGGAGACCCAGTACTTC.

The chain carries TRBV6-5 and TRBJ1-2, with TRBD1 matching 7 bases. The length of the CDR3 is 14 residues. Germline assignment: CDR1 MNHEY and CDR2 SVGAGI. Trimming at V came to 2 bases and at J to 6 bases, leaving 6 bases not matched to a gene. CDR3 residues: CASSYTGQTDGYTF. The CDR3 DNA sequence: TGTGCCAGCAGTTACACGGGACAGACGGATGGCTACACCTTC.

The chain carries TRBV5-4 and TRBJ2-5; 8 bases match TRBD1. V was pared by 4 bases and J by 4 bases, with 12 bases of the junction left unmatched. This CDR3 comprises 16 residues. Germline V lookup: CDR1 SGHNT, CDR2 YYREEE (reference sequence). As DNA, the CDR3 is TGTGCCAGCAGCCGGACCGGACAGGGATTATTAGAGACCCAGTACTTC. This gives the protein CASSRTGQGLLETQYF.

The rearrangement links TRBV10-3 to TRBJ2-6; D possibly corresponds to TRBD1 (5 bases). CDR3 length equals 20 residues. V shed 0 bases and J shed 1 base, with 19 bases lying between them. Germline CDR1 reads ENHRY; CDR2 reads SYGVKD. This CDR3 reads CAISESTLRQGWSGANVLTF. CDR3 coding DNA: TGTGCCATCAGTGAGTCGACTTTGCGGCAGGGATGGTCTGGGGCCAACGTCCTGACTTTC.

This rearrangement joins TRBV11-2 to TRBJ2-6; D is ambiguous. V was trimmed by 4 bases and J by 0 bases, leaving 7 bases between them. The CDR3 spans 15 residues. Germline lookup yields CDR1 SGHAT and CDR2 FQNNGV. The CDR3 DNA reads TGTGCCAGCAGCTCGAGGAGCTCTGGGGCCAACGTCCTGACTTTC. Translated, it gives CASSSRSSGANVLTF.

V gene TRBV2 combines with J gene TRBJ2-6; TRBD1 matches at 11 bases. From germline, CDR1 is SNHLY and CDR2 FYNNEI. With V trimmed by 6 bases and J by 0 bases, 4 bases remained unmatched. The CDR3 runs 17 residues. CDR3 loop: CASRRTGGPSGANVLTF. As DNA, the CDR3 is TGTGCCAGCAGAAGGACAGGGGGCCCCTCTGGGGCCAACGTCCTGACTTTC.

V is TRBV4-1 and J is TRBJ2-5, with TRBD2 matching over 13 bases. There are 16 residues in the CDR3. J was trimmed by 5 bases and V by 0 bases; bases with no gene match: 3. The V gene's germline CDR1 is MGHRA and CDR2 YSYEKL. The chain's CDR3 is CASSQEGTSGMETQYF. CDR3 nucleotide sequence: TGCGCCAGCAGCCAAGAGGGGACTAGCGGGATGGAGACCCAGTACTTC.

The CDR3 DNA is TGCGCCAGCACCTATAGAGCGAACACTGAAGCTTTCTTT. Protein sequence: CASTYRANTEAFF. The chain recombines TRBV5-1 with TRBJ1-1; no reliable D call. Germline lookup yields CDR1 SGHRS and CDR2 YFSETQ. Trimming shortened V by 6 bases and J by 1 base, and 10 bases separated the two germline ends. The CDR3 is made up of 13 amino acids.

V gene TRBV5-1 combines with J gene TRBJ2-1; D unresolved. Germline V gene lookup returns CDR1 SGHRS and CDR2 YFSETQ. The CDR3 sequence is 16 residues long. Deletions cut 4 bases from V and 0 bases from J, with 14 bases between. The CDR3 loop reads CASSGSPSPSYNEQFF. The CDR3 DNA reads TGCGCCAGCAGCGGGTCTCCTAGTCCCTCCTACAATGAGCAGTTCTTC.

The V gene is TRBV7-9, the J gene TRBJ1-1, with D tentatively TRBD1 (5 bases). V was clipped by 4 bases and J by 8 bases, with 14 bases between them. Germline loops: CDR1 SEHNR, CDR2 FQNEAQ (reference sequence). The CDR3 is 13 residues long. Written as DNA, the CDR3 is TGTGCCAGCAGCTCTATGGGCGGGACCGAAGCTTTCTTT. Translating gives CASSSMGGTEAFF.

This clone was counted a few times. The V gene is TRBV9, the J gene TRBJ1-1, with a possible D match to TRBD1 (5 bases). Trimming pared 4 bases from V and 1 base from J, leaving 14 bases between. Per germline, CDR1 SGDLS and CDR2 YYNGEE. The CDR3 is 15 amino acids. The CDR3 DNA sequence: TGTGCCAGCAGCCCCCCGTTAAGGGGGAACACTGAAGCTTTCTTT. Protein product: CASSPPLRGNTEAFF.

V usage is TRBV5-4 and J usage is TRBJ2-2; D remains unclear. CDR1 and CDR2 (germline): SGHNT, YYREEE (reference sequence). The ends were cut back, 4 bases at V and 6 bases at J, with 10 bases in the middle. The CDR3 contains 13 residues. The CDR3 bases are TGTGCCAGCAGCGTCTACAGAGCCGGGGAGCTGTTTTTT. It translates to CASSVYRAGELFF.